Described below is a single TCR beta chain sequence and its context. No antigen is known for it. The CDR3 is 16 amino acids. Trimming took 3 bases from V and 5 from J; bases not matched to a gene: 11. In germline, CDR1 is LGHNA, CDR2 YSLEER. These data come from a study of T cell responses to AZD1222 COVID-19 vaccine. Whole-study findings and limits: Donors skewed white British and female; clonal diversity was possibly underestimated. Regions 160-218 and 743-854 dominated among vaccine-associated CD4 TCRs spanning spike.

Repertoires were generated with immunoSEQ multiplex PCR, while TCRdb's copy carries only in-frame clones and drops some. The repertoire holds around 140,000 clones, with over 75% as singletons. Sequences were derived from peripheral blood, sampled 28 days after the second dose of the MenACWY control vaccine. This receptor was obtained from an adult who received the MenACWY meningococcal vaccine as a control. The J gene is TRBJ2-7, the V gene TRBV4-3; 9 positions agree with TRBD1. CDR3 loop: CASSHGPDRGIDEQYF. CDR3 sequence (DNA): TGCGCCAGCAGCCACGGCCCGGACAGGGGTATCGACGAGCAGTACTTC.